Below are 5 T cell receptor beta chains sequenced from a single sample in a study of T cell changes during pregnancy in multiple sclerosis. Method: immunoSEQ multiplex PCR; TCRdb's copy keeps in-frame clones and lacks some. This sample carries about 33,000 clones, 90% to 95% of them seen once, and the ten largest clones take 2.5% to 3.5%. The material sequenced was CD4+ T cells from peripheral blood mononuclear cells, taken in the third trimester of pregnancy. Receptors were obtained from a female donor in good health, enrolled as a control in a pregnancy study.

The V call is TRBV14, the J call TRBJ2-4, with TRBD1 identical over 7 bases. This CDR3 has 15 amino acids. Germline trimming cut 5 bases from V and 0 bases from J; bases unmatched to any gene: 4. Germline V gene lookup returns CDR1 SGHDN and CDR2 FVKESK. CDR3 nucleotides: TGTGCCAGCAGCTTACAGGGGTCAGCCAAAAACATTCAGTACTTC. This translates into CASSLQGSAKNIQYF.

The chain employs TRBV11-1 and TRBJ2-7; TRBD2 matches at 7 bases. Unmatched junction bases numbered 7, after V lost 5 bases and J lost 0 bases. This CDR3 comprises 15 residues. In germline, CDR1 is SGHAT, CDR2 FQDESV (reference sequence). CDR3: CASSPWEGYSYEQYF. As DNA, the CDR3 is TGTGCCAGCAGCCCCTGGGAGGGGTACTCCTACGAGCAGTACTTC.

The rearrangement joins TRBV7-2 to TRBJ2-1, with 10 bases fitting TRBD2. Germline V gene sequence: CDR1 SGHTA, CDR2 FQGNSA. The CDR3 extends over 15 amino acids. Trimming cost V 1 base and J 8 bases; bases outside gene matches: 5. The CDR3 sequence: CASSLDSGGADEQFF. The CDR3 DNA reads TGTGCCAGCAGCTTAGACAGCGGGGGGGCTGATGAGCAGTTCTTC. Based on the CDR3 plus reference TRBV7-2 and TRBJ2-1, the full variable domain is GAGVSQSPSNKVTEKGKDVELRCDPISGHTALYWYRQSLGQGLEFLIYFQGNSAPDKSGLPSDRFSAERTGGSVSTLTIQRTQQEDSAVYLCASSLDSGGADEQFFGPGTRLTVL.

The chain couples TRBV4-1 to TRBJ1-1; 7 nucleotides agree with TRBD1. Germline CDR1 and CDR2: MGHRA and YSYEKL. With V trimmed by 5 bases and J by 5 bases, 5 bases remained unmatched. CDR3 length equals 13 residues. CDR3 DNA: TGCGCCAGCAGCGATAGGGACAGTACTGAAGCTTTCTTT. This gives the protein CASSDRDSTEAFF.

This clone was detected once. The chain uses TRBV7-6 and TRBJ2-7; the match to TRBD1 covers 7 bases. The CDR3 contains 16 residues. Trimming cost V 5 bases and J 0 bases; bases outside gene matches: 10. The germline CDR1 and CDR2 sequences are SGHVS and FNYEAQ. The CDR3 coding sequence is TGTGCCAGCAGCAGTCAGGGGACAGTAAGCTCCTACGAGCAGTACTTC. This sequence encodes CASSSQGTVSSYEQYF. The complete variable domain, with remaining parts taken from reference TRBV7-6 and TRBJ2-7, reads GAGVSQSPRYKVTKRGQDVALRCDPISGHVSLYWYRQALGQGPEFLTYFNYEAQQDKSGLPNDRFSAERPEGSISTLTIQRTEQRDSAMYRCASSSQGTVSSYEQYFGPGTRLTVT.